This TCR beta chain was identified in a study of T cells in Graves' hyperthyroidism and ophthalmopathy. Each diagnosis drew on symptoms, thyroxine, TRAb, thyroid ultrasound and orbital computed tomography findings. PBMCs were derived from roughly 9.6 ml fresh peripheral blood. The germline gives CDR1 SGDLS, CDR2 YYNGEE. The CDR3 extends over 17 amino acids. Losses at the gene ends were 3 bases for V and 0 bases for J; bases not matched to a gene: 8. About this clonotype itself: Its target is unknown.

Study-level results: Most thyroid-expanded clonotypes above 0.001 were also found in blood. Ophthalmopathy got predicted by the model a median approximately 6.4 months before its onset.

TCR beta CDR3 sequences were amplified from RNA transcripts. When the TCR CDR3 underwent first-round RT-PCR, the HTBI primer set was used. MiXCR, applied by TCRdb to the multiplex PCR reads, yields one record per CDR3 protein. This sample has about 560,000 distinct CDR3 sequences, with around 17% found just once. The chain carries TRBV9 and TRBJ1-3; 8 bases are shared with TRBD1. This clonotype was sampled from a woman between 18 and 29 years old with Graves' hyperthyroidism. The sequenced sample was blood. This CDR3 reads CASSAVDTGGSGNTIYF. CDR3 nucleotide sequence: TGTGCCAGCAGCGCTGTTGATACAGGGGGCTCTGGAAACACCATATATTTT.